Described below is a single T cell receptor beta chain sequence and its context. Its antigen is still unknown. As every portion of the isolated RNA was reverse transcribed, the sequencing read expressed TCRB transcripts. Profiling relied on immunoSEQ multiplex PCR, and the TCRdb table lists in-frame clones only, not all of them. The table records 350,000 to 400,000 clones, over 13% of them present only once. The ends lost 2 bases at V and 10 bases at J; junction bases unmatched: 15. Germline CDR1 is GTSNPN and CDR2 is SVGIG (reference sequence). The CDR3 has 15 residues. The data stem from a study of beta chain features in type 1 diabetes. The study's findings and limits: Fewer junction insertions and more nucleotide deletions appeared in type 1 diabetes patients. Sequencing from cDNA could over-represent high-TCR-expressing cells. Naive, central memory and Treg TCRB repertoires seemed to resemble each other more closely in patients than they did in healthy donors.

The chain carries TRBV30 and TRBJ1-1; TRBD1 agrees at 8 bases. The specimen sequenced was naive CD4+ T cells from blood. This receptor was obtained from a woman under 30 in good health. The CDR3 nucleotides are TGTGCCTGGAGTCTAAGGGCAGGGACAGGATTTGGAGCTTTCTTT. Protein: CAWSLRAGTGFGAFF.